This TCR beta chain was obtained from a study of T cell responses to AZD1222 COVID-19 vaccine. Whole-study context: Analyses pooled second doses at about 4 or about 12 weeks. The study, taken as a whole, reports: Spike-specific TCR repertoires showed rising breadth and depth after two AZD1222 doses. Donors were mostly white British, more females; clonal diversity possibly underestimated.

TCRdb's table, derived via immunoSEQ multiplex PCR, lists solely in-frame clones and lacks some. Here the sample spans roughly 120,000 clones, 88% being singletons. To note about this clone: The antigen remains undetermined.

This receptor was taken from an adult in good health. The sequenced sample was peripheral blood, obtained on day 0 of AZD1222 vaccination.

CDR3 in DNA: TGCGCCAGCAGCTTTGAGAGAAACACTGAAGCTTTCTTT. Protein: CASSFERNTEAFF. V gene TRBV5-1 combines with J gene TRBJ1-1; the D is unclear. The V end lost 2 bases, the J end lost 2 bases, and 7 bases lay between the germline ends. The CDR3 is made up of 13 amino acids. The germline gives CDR1 SGHRS, CDR2 YFSETQ.